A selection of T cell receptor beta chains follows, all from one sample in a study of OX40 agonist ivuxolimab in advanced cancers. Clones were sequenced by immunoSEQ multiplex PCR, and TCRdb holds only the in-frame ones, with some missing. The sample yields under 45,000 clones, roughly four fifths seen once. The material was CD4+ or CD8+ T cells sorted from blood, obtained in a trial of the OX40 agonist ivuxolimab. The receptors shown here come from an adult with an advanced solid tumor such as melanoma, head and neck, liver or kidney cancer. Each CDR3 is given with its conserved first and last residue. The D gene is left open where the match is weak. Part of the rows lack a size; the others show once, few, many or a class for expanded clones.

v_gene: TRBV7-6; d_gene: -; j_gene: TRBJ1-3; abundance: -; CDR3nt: TGTGCCAGCAGCTCAGCAAGGGGAAACACCATATATTTT; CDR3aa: CASSSARGNTIYF
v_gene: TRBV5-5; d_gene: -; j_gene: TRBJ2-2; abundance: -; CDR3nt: TGTGCCAGCAGCTTACAAACGAACACCGGGGAGCTGTTTTTT; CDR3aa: CASSLQTNTGELFF
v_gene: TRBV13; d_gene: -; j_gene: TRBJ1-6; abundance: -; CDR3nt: TGTGCCAGCAGCTCTTGGGGCAGCCTCAATTCACCCCTCCACTTT; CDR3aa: CASSSWGSLNSPLHF
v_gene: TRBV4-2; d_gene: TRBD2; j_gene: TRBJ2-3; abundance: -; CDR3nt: TGTGCCAGCAGCCAAGGGGTATGGGCGGGAGGGCCGGGAGATAGGGTTACGCAGTATTTT; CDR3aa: CASSQGVWAGGPGDRVTQYF
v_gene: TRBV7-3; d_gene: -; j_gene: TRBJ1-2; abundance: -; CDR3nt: TGTGCCAGCAGCCCTGGTGGCGACACCGCCTATGGCTACACCTTC; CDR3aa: CASSPGGDTAYGYTF
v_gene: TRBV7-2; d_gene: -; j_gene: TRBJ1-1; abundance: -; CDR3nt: TGTGCCAGCAGCTCCAACAGAGCGGTGAACACTGAAGCTTTCTTT; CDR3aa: CASSSNRAVNTEAFF
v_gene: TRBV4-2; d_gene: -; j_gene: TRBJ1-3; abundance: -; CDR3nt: TGTGCCAGCAGCTTGGGCCGGGCCGGCAACACCATATATTTT; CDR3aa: CASSLGRAGNTIYF
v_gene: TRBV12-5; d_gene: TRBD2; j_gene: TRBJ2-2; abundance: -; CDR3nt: TGTGCTAGTGGTTTGTCACGATCCGGGACTAGCGGGAGACCCACCGGGGAGCTGTTTTTT; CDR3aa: CASGLSRSGTSGRPTGELFF
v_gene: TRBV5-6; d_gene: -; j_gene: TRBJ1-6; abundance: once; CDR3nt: TGTGCCAGCAGCAGGCCCGTGGGCTCCTATAATTCACCCCTCCACTTT; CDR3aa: CASSRPVGSYNSPLHF
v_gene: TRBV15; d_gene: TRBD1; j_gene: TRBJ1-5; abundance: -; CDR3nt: TGTGCCACCAGCAGAGATTATGACAGGGATCAGCCCCAGCATTTT; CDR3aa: CATSRDYDRDQPQHF
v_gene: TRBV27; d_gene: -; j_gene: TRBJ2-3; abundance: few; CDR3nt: TGTGCCAGCGGTAGGGGCGGGGCCACAGATACGCAGTATTTT; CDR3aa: CASGRGGATDTQYF
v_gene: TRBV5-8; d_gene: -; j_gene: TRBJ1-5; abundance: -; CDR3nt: TGTGCCAGCAGCCAGGTTGTACAGGCTCTTAGCAATCAGCCCCAGCATTTT; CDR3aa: CASSQVVQALSNQPQHF
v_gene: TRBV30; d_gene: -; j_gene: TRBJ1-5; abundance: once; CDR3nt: TGTGCCTGGAGTAACGGGGCCGCCGGTAGCCAGCCCCAGCATTTT; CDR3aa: CAWSNGAAGSQPQHF
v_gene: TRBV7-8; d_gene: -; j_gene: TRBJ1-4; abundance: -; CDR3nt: TGTGCCAGCAGAGCCGGGACCTCAACTAATGAAAAACTGTTTTTT; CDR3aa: CASRAGTSTNEKLFF
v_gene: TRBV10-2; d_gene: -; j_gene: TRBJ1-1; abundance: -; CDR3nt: TGCGCCAGCAGTGAGAGGGAGAACACTGAAGCTTTCTTT; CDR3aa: CASSERENTEAFF
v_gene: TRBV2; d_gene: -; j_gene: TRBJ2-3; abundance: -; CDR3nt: TGTGCCAGCAGTGAAGGGGACAACACAGATACGCAGTATTTT; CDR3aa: CASSEGDNTDTQYF
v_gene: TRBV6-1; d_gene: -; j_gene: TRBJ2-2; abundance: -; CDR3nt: TGTGCCGTTTCAAAGGCGAACACCGGGGAGCTGTTTTTT; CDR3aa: CAVSKANTGELFF
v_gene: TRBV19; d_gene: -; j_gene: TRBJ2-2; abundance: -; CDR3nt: TGTGCCAGTAGGGGGGAACCCGGGGAGCTGTTTTTT; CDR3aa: CASRGEPGELFF
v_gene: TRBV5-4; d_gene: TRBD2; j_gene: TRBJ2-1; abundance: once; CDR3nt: TGTGCCAGCAGCTTGGGCGGGGGGACCTACAATGAGCAGTTCTTC; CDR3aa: CASSLGGGTYNEQFF
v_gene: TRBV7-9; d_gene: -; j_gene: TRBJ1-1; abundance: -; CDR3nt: TGTGCCAGCAGCTCACGGACTGGGGCGAACACTGAAGCTTTCTTT; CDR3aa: CASSSRTGANTEAFF